Shown below are 32 T cell receptor beta chains from a single sample sequenced in a study of blood T cell repertoires in COVID-19. Clones were read by immunoSEQ multiplex PCR, and TCRdb kept only the in-frame ones, dropping some. The data show about 27,000 clones, with about 88% seen just once and roughly 7.7% held by the top ten. Sequencing input: peripheral blood. The receptors originated from a woman aged 50 to 65 with active COVID-19.

The table lists this clone with a few counts. The CDR3 here is CATSRKTGPNEKLFF. The CDR3 DNA follows: TGTGCCACCAGCCGAAAGACAGGGCCAAATGAAAAACTGTTTTTT. The chain recombines TRBV15 with TRBJ1-4; TRBD1 matches 7 bases. Germline V CDR1 and CDR2: LNHNV, YYDKDF (reference sequence). V lost 5 bases to trimming and J lost 5 bases; unmatched junction nucleotides: 8. This CDR3 comprises 15 residues.

The rearrangement links TRBV5-1 to TRBJ1-1; tentatively, D is TRBD1 (6 bases). Germline-derived CDR1 and CDR2 are SGHRS and YFSETQ. The ends were cut back, 2 bases at V and 3 bases at J, with 14 bases in the middle. This CDR3 has 15 amino acids. CDR3 residues: CASSFAGGAHTEAFF. The CDR3 DNA sequence: TGCGCCAGCAGCTTTGCTGGGGGCGCCCACACTGAAGCTTTCTTT.

The V and J genes are TRBV5-6 and TRBJ2-4; TRBD1 might be the D (6 bases). The germline V and J ends were trimmed by 4 bases and 4 bases, with 15 bases remaining between them. This CDR3 spans 15 amino acids. Germline values: CDR1 SGHDT, CDR2 YYEEEE. The CDR3 region is CASSQLQGDKNIQYF. CDR3 DNA: TGTGCCAGCAGCCAATTACAGGGAGATAAAAACATTCAGTACTTC.

The chain combines TRBV2 with TRBJ1-1; D possibly corresponds to TRBD1 (5 bases). There are 13 residues in the CDR3. CDR1 SNHLY and CDR2 FYNNEI come from the germline V gene. V shed 6 bases and J shed 6 bases, with 14 bases lying between them. CDR3 DNA sequence: TGTGCCAGCAGCAAAGAAACAGGAGCTGAAGCTTTCTTT. Translated, it gives CASSKETGAEAFF.

The chain links TRBV12-3 or TRBV12-4 to TRBJ1-1; possible D gene TRBD1, 5 bases. The CDR3 has 12 residues. V shed 7 bases and J shed 3 bases, with 9 bases lying between them. This CDR3 reads CASKRQHTEAFF. DNA for the CDR3: TGTGCCAGCAAAAGACAGCACACTGAAGCTTTCTTT.

The chain links TRBV6-6 to TRBJ2-3; D is possibly TRBD2 (6 bases). V lost 6 bases and J lost 2, with 9 bases in between. Per the germline V gene, CDR1 is MNHNY and CDR2 is SVGAGI (reference sequence). The CDR3 is 13 residues long. The DNA for the CDR3 is TGTGCCAGCAGGGGACTGCTCACAGATACGCAGTATTTT. It codes for CASRGLLTDTQYF.

V usage is TRBV28 and J usage is TRBJ1-2; D is unclear. V was cut by 1 base and J by 4 bases, with 13 bases left in between. This CDR3 has 15 amino acids. The V gene's germline CDR1 is MDHEN and CDR2 SYDVKM. CDR3 in DNA: TGTGCCAGCAGTTTATTCGCGGGGTCCGGCTATGGCTACACCTTC. It codes for CASSLFAGSGYGYTF.

In this sample, this clone turned up once. This may arise from a read error, as a much more abundant clone is one base away. The same CDR3 arises from other DNA sequences in this sample as well. The V gene is TRBV6-4, the J gene TRBJ1-1; D may be TRBD1 (6 bases). Trimming shortened V by 6 bases and J by 1 base, and 9 bases separated the two germline ends. The CDR3 has 13 residues. CDR1 is MRHNA, CDR2 SNTAGT, per germline. CDR3 sequence reads: CASSEQGNTEAFF. The CDR3 nucleotides are TGTGCCAGCAGCGAACAGGGGAACACTGAAGCTTTCTTT.

The V call is TRBV28, the J call TRBJ1-2; possible D gene TRBD1, 5 bases. CDR1 is MDHEN and CDR2 is SYDVKM in the germline V gene. The CDR3 contains 17 residues. The V and J ends lost 11 bases and 6 bases respectively, with 31 bases between them. The CDR3 loop is CASAGSRRGGLTNGYTF. The DNA of the CDR3 is TGTGCCTCAGCGGGGTCTCGTAGGGGAGGGCTTACTAATGGCTACACCTTC.

The J gene is TRBJ2-2, the V gene TRBV4-2, with 10 bases that match TRBD2. The CDR3 spans 17 residues. CDR1 is LGHNA, CDR2 YNFKEQ, per germline. The J segment lost 5 bases and the V segment lost 2 bases, leaving 8 bases of the junction unmatched. The CDR3 loop reads CASSQPGAGGFTGELFF. CDR3 in DNA: TGTGCCAGCAGCCAACCCGGAGCGGGAGGGTTTACCGGGGAGCTGTTTTTT.

V usage is TRBV3-1 (or the pseudogene TRBV3-2) and J usage is TRBJ2-1; 9 nucleotides match TRBD2. The CDR3 length is 16 residues. Germline values: CDR1 LGHDT, CDR2 YNNKEL (reference sequence). J gave up 7 bases and V 3 bases, and 10 bases lay outside the gene matches. For the CDR3, the DNA is TGTGCCAGCAGCCAGCCTGGACTAGCGAGACGAAATGAGCAGTTCTTC. Translating it yields CASSQPGLARRNEQFF.

This chain uses TRBV18 with TRBJ2-7, with 7 bases matching TRBD1. The CDR3 spans 14 residues. The V gene's germline CDR1 is KGHSH and CDR2 LQKENI. After removal of 3 bases from V and 4 bases from J, the junction contained 6 bases not matched to a gene. CDR3 nucleotide sequence: TGTGCCAGCTCACCGGGACAGCTTTTTTACGAGCAGTACTTC. It codes for CASSPGQLFYEQYF. The entire variable domain, with the rest obtained from reference TRBV18 and TRBJ2-7, is as follows: NAGVMQNPRHLVRRRGQEARLRCSPMKGHSHVYWYRQLPEEGLKFMVYLQKENIIDESGMPKERFSAEFPKEGPSILRIQQVVRGDSAAYFCASSPGQLFYEQYFGPGTRLTVT.

This sequence joins TRBV7-2 and TRBJ2-1, with a weak D call TRBD2 (5 bases). Germline loops: CDR1 SGHTA, CDR2 FQGNSA. The CDR3 sequence is 14 residues long. The germline V and J ends were trimmed by 5 bases and 6 bases, with 14 bases remaining between them. The CDR3 is CASSTRTRINEQFF. CDR3 DNA: TGTGCCAGCAGCACCCGAACTAGAATCAATGAGCAGTTCTTC.

V and J are TRBV5-8 and TRBJ2-1; 13 nucleotides align to TRBD2. V trimming: 4 bases; J trimming: 4 bases; junction bases outside the gene matches: 5. The CDR3 consists of 16 residues. Germline V gene data show CDR1 as SGHTS and CDR2 as YDEGEE. The CDR3 nucleotides read TGTGCCAGCAGCCTTCGGACTAGCGGGAGTTACAATGAGCAGTTCTTC. Protein: CASSLRTSGSYNEQFF.

The V call is TRBV9, the J call TRBJ2-1, with 10 bases matching TRBD1. Per the germline V gene, CDR1 is SGDLS and CDR2 is YYNGEE. The V gene end was trimmed by 3 bases and the J gene end by 9 bases; junction bases not matched to a gene: 9. CDR3 size: 15 residues. The CDR3 DNA reads as TGTGCCAGCAGCGCCGGGACAGGGGTACGGGCTGAGCAGTTCTTC. Amino acids: CASSAGTGVRAEQFF.

The chain carries TRBV6-1 and TRBJ2-7; perhaps TRBD1 as D (6 bases). Germline V gene sequence: CDR1 MNHNS, CDR2 SASEGT. V shed 3 bases and J shed 2 bases, with 11 bases lying between them. The length of the CDR3 is 14 residues. CDR3: CASSEGTLTYEQYF. The CDR3 DNA reads TGTGCCAGCAGTGAGGGGACACTGACCTACGAGCAGTACTTC.

The V gene is TRBV5-7, the J gene TRBJ2-5; TRBD1 aligns across 8 bases. TRBV5-7 falls under the ORF class, with uncertain function. The CDR3 totals 15 residues. The V and J ends lost 9 bases and 4 bases, in that order; junction bases with no gene match: 14. CDR3 DNA sequence: TGTGCCAATCCTTGCCCCACAGGGGGGACAGAGACCCAGTACTTC. Amino acids: CANPCPTGGTETQYF.

This chain joins TRBV6-5 and TRBJ1-5; tentative D call: TRBD1 (5 bases). The CDR3 has 13 residues. Germline V gene data show CDR1 as MNHEY and CDR2 as SVGAGI. V lost 4 bases, J lost 4 bases, and 8 bases lay in between. The CDR3 DNA sequence: TGTGCCAGCAGTTCTAGGGGTAATCAGCCCCAGCATTTT. Translation: CASSSRGNQPQHF.

This chain uses TRBV28 with TRBJ2-3, with 7 bases that match TRBD1. The V gene end was trimmed by 2 bases and the J gene end by 2 bases; junction bases not matched to a gene: 7. The CDR3 has 16 amino acids. The germline V gene has CDR1 MDHEN and CDR2 SYDVKM. The CDR3 sequence is CASSLAIDRVTDTQYF. CDR3 nucleotides: TGTGCCAGCAGTTTAGCTATAGACAGGGTCACAGATACGCAGTATTTT.

CDR3 sequence (DNA): TGTGCCAGTCACGAGACTAGCGCCCCAGGGCGCGAGCAGTACTTC. It is translated as CASHETSAPGREQYF. The rearrangement links TRBV2 to TRBJ2-7; TRBD2 matches at 8 bases. The CDR3 covers 15 residues. J gave up 6 bases and V 9 bases, and 16 bases lay outside the gene matches. The germline V gene has CDR1 SNHLY and CDR2 FYNNEI.

The genes are TRBV5-1 and TRBJ1-1; TRBD1 matches at 8 bases. Per the germline V gene, CDR1 is SGHRS and CDR2 is YFSETQ. V shed 0 bases and J 1 base; nucleotides not matched to a gene: 2. This CDR3 is built from 15 residues. The chain's CDR3 is CASSLGDRSNTEAFF. CDR3 nucleotide sequence: TGCGCCAGCAGCTTGGGGGACAGGTCGAACACTGAAGCTTTCTTT.

The genes are TRBV27 and TRBJ1-5, with TRBD1 matching 8 bases. CDR3 length: 15 residues. Germline CDR1 is MNHEY and CDR2 is SMNVEV (reference sequence). Trimming removed 3 bases from V and 3 bases from J; junction bases left unmatched: 4. The CDR3: CASSLSRGHNQPQHF. CDR3 sequence (DNA): TGTGCCAGCAGTTTGAGCAGGGGGCACAATCAGCCCCAGCATTTT.

In this sample, this clone turned up a few times. The genes are TRBV5-1 and TRBJ2-5; maybe TRBD2 (6 bases). The CDR3 runs 17 residues. V was trimmed by 0 bases and J by 5 bases, leaving 20 bases between them. Germline CDR1 and CDR2: SGHRS and YFSETQ. CDR3 in amino acids: CASSLGLAVSSGETQYF. The CDR3, as DNA: TGCGCCAGCAGCTTGGGGTTAGCGGTGAGCTCGGGGGAGACCCAGTACTTC.

The chain joins TRBV6-4 to TRBJ1-6; D is perhaps TRBD1 (6 bases). This CDR3 is built from 18 residues. CDR1 is MRHNA and CDR2 is SNTAGT in the germline V gene. The V end was cut by 6 bases, the J end by 9 bases, with 27 bases between. The CDR3 DNA is TGTGCCAGCAGGCACCAACCAGGGGTGGGTCTTGAAAGTTCACCCCTCCACTTT. It is translated as CASRHQPGVGLESSPLHF.

J is TRBJ2-2 and V is TRBV28; 8 bases are shared with TRBD1. This CDR3 is 14 amino acids long. With 5 bases clipped from V and 1 base from J, the junction kept 0 bases outside the gene matches. Germline V gene data show CDR1 as MDHEN and CDR2 as SYDVKM. For the CDR3, the DNA is TGTGCCAGCAGTGGGACAGGGAACACCGGGGAGCTGTTTTTT. Its protein product is CASSGTGNTGELFF.

This clone was found a few times. The chain employs TRBV5-1 and TRBJ2-7; perhaps TRBD2 as D (5 bases). Germline loops: CDR1 SGHRS, CDR2 YFSETQ. V dropped 0 bases and J dropped 0 bases, with 13 bases sitting between them. This CDR3 spans 16 amino acids. CDR3 nucleotides: TGCGCCAGCAGCTTGGATGGACTTACAAGCTCCTACGAGCAGTACTTC. It encodes CASSLDGLTSSYEQYF.

V is TRBV5-1 and J is TRBJ1-2; TRBD1 is a possible D gene (6 bases). In germline, CDR1 is SGHRS, CDR2 YFSETQ. The CDR3 loop spans 15 amino acids. With 4 bases removed from V and 2 bases from J, the gap between germline ends came to 15 bases. The CDR3, as DNA: TGCGCCAGCAGCGCCGCCCTACAGGGCAACTATGGCTACACCTTC. Protein product: CASSAALQGNYGYTF. Complete variable domain (other parts from reference TRBV5-1 and TRBJ1-2): KAGVTQTPRYLIKTRGQQVTLSCSPISGHRSVSWYQQTPGQGLQFLFEYFSETQRNKGNFPGRFSGRQFSNSRSEMNVSTLELGDSALYLCASSAALQGNYGYTFGSGTRLTVV.

The V call is TRBV9, the J call TRBJ2-1; 9 positions agree with TRBD1. Germline CDR1 SGDLS, CDR2 YYNGEE. Germline trimming cut 4 bases from V and 6 bases from J; bases unmatched to any gene: 11. The CDR3 contains 16 residues. For the CDR3, the DNA is TGTGCCAGCAGCAATTCCGGGACAGGGAGTGTCAATGAGCAGTTCTTC. Translating gives CASSNSGTGSVNEQFF.

Written as DNA, the CDR3 is TGCGCCAGCAGCTTGGCCGCCCAGCATTTT. Its translation: CASSLAAQHF. This chain links TRBV5-1 with TRBJ1-5; no definite D call. Germline V gives CDR1 SGHRS, CDR2 YFSETQ. The CDR3 extends over 10 amino acids. V was clipped by 0 bases and J by 11 bases, with 3 bases between them. Variable domain in full (rest from reference TRBV5-1 and TRBJ1-5): KAGVTQTPRYLIKTRGQQVTLSCSPISGHRSVSWYQQTPGQGLQFLFEYFSETQRNKGNFPGRFSGRQFSNSRSEMNVSTLELGDSALYLCASSLAAQHFGDGTRLSIL.

V usage is TRBV20-1 and J usage is TRBJ2-2; D is unclear. The germline V gene has CDR1 DFQATT and CDR2 SNEGSKA (reference sequence). Between the trimmed V and J ends, which lost 7 bases and 3 bases, there was a span of 6 bases. The CDR3 sequence is 11 residues long. CDR3 coding DNA: TGCAGTGTCCAATACACCGGGGAGCTGTTTTTT. Amino acid sequence: CSVQYTGELFF.

The V call is TRBV27, the J call TRBJ2-7, with 7 positions matching TRBD2. The CDR3 is made up of 14 amino acids. The V gene end was trimmed by 4 bases and the J gene end by 3 bases; junction bases not matched to a gene: 6. From germline, CDR1 is MNHEY and CDR2 SMNVEV (reference sequence). The CDR3 loop reads CASSSPGLSYEQYF. CDR3 DNA sequence: TGTGCCAGCAGTTCACCGGGACTAAGCTACGAGCAGTACTTC.

The CDR3 DNA sequence: TGCGCCAGCAGCTTGGTAGGGGGAGTGTCGGAAGAGACCCAGTACTTC. It codes for CASSLVGGVSEETQYF. The chain recombines TRBV5-1 with TRBJ2-5; D is perhaps TRBD1 (6 bases). CDR1 and CDR2 from the germline V gene are SGHRS and YFSETQ. Trimming removed 0 bases from V and 3 bases from J, with 15 bases in between. This CDR3 is 16 amino acids long.